One and the same sample provided the 20 T cell receptor beta chains below, sequenced in a study of cytomegalovirus exposure and HLA in healthy donors. PCR was performed using 60 Vbeta and 13 Jbeta primers. The table came from immunoSEQ multiplex PCR; TCRdb's copy has only in-frame clones and leaves some out. The sample consists of 95,000 to 150,000 clones, over 75% of them appearing once. The sequenced sample consisted of PBMCs. The receptors were sampled from a man younger than 40 in good health and CMV-seronegative.

V is TRBV5-1 and J is TRBJ2-1; D is perhaps TRBD2 (6 bases). V shed 5 bases and J shed 0 bases, with 9 bases lying between them. The CDR3 loop spans 14 amino acids. Germline V gene lookup returns CDR1 SGHRS and CDR2 YFSETQ. The CDR3 here is CASSGGSSYNEQFF. CDR3 in DNA: TGCGCCAGCAGTGGGGGGAGCTCCTACAATGAGCAGTTCTTC. Full variable domain (outside the CDR3, taken from reference TRBV5-1 and TRBJ2-1): KAGVTQTPRYLIKTRGQQVTLSCSPISGHRSVSWYQQTPGQGLQFLFEYFSETQRNKGNFPGRFSGRQFSNSRSEMNVSTLELGDSALYLCASSGGSSYNEQFFGPGTRLTVL.

The chain uses TRBV23-1 and TRBJ2-3, with 10 bases lining up with TRBD1. TRBV23-1 is reported as an ORF; its role is uncertain. V lost 10 bases and J lost 4; bases outside the gene matches: 11. The CDR3 is made up of 15 amino acids. The CDR3: CATPTGTGEADTQYF. As DNA, the CDR3 is TGCGCCACCCCGACGGGGACAGGGGAAGCAGATACGCAGTATTTT.

The gene calls are TRBV6-1 and TRBJ1-1; 7 bases align to TRBD1. V shed 8 bases and J 4 bases; nucleotides not matched to a gene: 10. Germline CDR1 and CDR2: MNHNS and SASEGT. The CDR3 spans 14 residues. The CDR3 DNA reads TGTGCCAGCGGACTGCAGGACAGGCCCACTGAAGCTTTCTTT. It translates to CASGLQDRPTEAFF.

About this clone itself: Its ends do not fully match the called genes, so a read error is possible. This chain links TRBV6-6 with TRBJ2-7, with 14 bases that match TRBD2. The CDR3 contains 15 residues. Germline V CDR1 and CDR2: MNHNY, SVGAGI (reference sequence). The CDR3 reads CASSNSGLAGAGRYF. The CDR3 nucleotides read TGTGCCAGCAGTAACTCGGGACTAGCGGGGGCTGGACGGTACTTC.

The chain employs TRBV19 and TRBJ2-3; 9 positions match TRBD2. The V gene's germline CDR1 is LNHDA and CDR2 SQIVND (reference sequence). J gave up 3 bases and V 5 bases, and 9 bases lay outside the gene matches. The CDR3 runs 16 residues. The CDR3: CASSLLAGSITDTQYF. The CDR3 DNA follows: TGTGCCAGTAGTCTTCTAGCGGGGAGTATTACAGATACGCAGTATTTT.

The J gene is TRBJ2-7, the V gene TRBV7-9, with TRBD1 matching 8 bases. The CDR3 sequence is 15 residues long. CDR1 and CDR2 (germline): SEHNR, FQNEAQ (reference sequence). Losses at the gene ends were 5 bases for V and 5 bases for J; bases not matched to a gene: 11. The CDR3 DNA is TGTGCCAGCAGCCCGAAGCGGACAGGGACCCACGAGCAGTACTTC. Translation gives CASSPKRTGTHEQYF.

This CDR3 is CASSVTDDRAAGGELFF. CDR3 sequence (DNA): TGTGCCAGCAGCGTAACAGACGACCGGGCCGCGGGCGGGGAGCTGTTTTTT. This chain joins TRBV7-7 and TRBJ2-2, with D perhaps matching TRBD2 (5 bases). The CDR3 runs 17 residues. Germline V gene lookup returns CDR1 SSHAT and CDR2 FNYEAQ (reference sequence). V shed 5 bases and J shed 7 bases, with 23 bases lying between them.

The rearrangement joins TRBV5-1 to TRBJ2-7, with 8 bases fitting TRBD1. This CDR3 is built from 15 residues. Germline CDR1 is SGHRS and CDR2 is YFSETQ. V gave up 4 bases and J gave up 3 bases; unmatched junction bases: 9. The CDR3 nucleotides read TGCGCCAGCAGCCCAACTCAGGGGGCCCTCTACGAGCAGTACTTC. Translating it yields CASSPTQGALYEQYF.

V is TRBV5-6 and J is TRBJ2-5, with a tentative D call TRBD2 (7 bases). V dropped 2 bases and J dropped 5 bases, with 16 bases sitting between them. The CDR3 covers 15 residues. Germline values: CDR1 SGHDT, CDR2 YYEEEE. The CDR3 protein is CASSFLRGADETQYF. The CDR3 DNA sequence: TGTGCCAGCAGCTTTTTACGGGGGGCGGATGAGACCCAGTACTTC.

The rearrangement joins TRBV4-1 to TRBJ2-1; D perhaps matches TRBD2 (6 bases). Germline V gene lookup returns CDR1 MGHRA and CDR2 YSYEKL. CDR3 length: 16 amino acids. V was clipped by 0 bases and J by 2 bases, with 11 bases between them. The CDR3 loop is CASSQDEAGTYNEQFF. The DNA of the CDR3 is TGCGCCAGCAGCCAAGATGAGGCGGGAACCTACAATGAGCAGTTCTTC.

The V call is TRBV4-1, the J call TRBJ1-3; 7 bases are a match to TRBD1. CDR1 MGHRA and CDR2 YSYEKL come from the germline V gene. Trimming took 4 bases from V and 8 from J; bases not matched to a gene: 2. CDR3 length equals 12 residues. CDR3 loop: CASSPQGDTIYF. The DNA for the CDR3 is TGCGCCAGCAGCCCCCAGGGGGACACCATATATTTT.

This chain joins TRBV6-1 and TRBJ2-1, with D hard to call. This CDR3 has 15 residues. Germline CDR1 MNHNS, CDR2 SASEGT. V was clipped by 0 bases and J by 2 bases, with 8 bases between them. In DNA, the CDR3 is TGTGCCAGCAGTGAAGCCCCTCAGGCCTACAATGAGCAGTTCTTC. As protein: CASSEAPQAYNEQFF.

CDR3 sequence reads: CASSSPYAVNTEAFF. DNA of the CDR3: TGTGCCAGCAGTTCCCCATATGCGGTGAACACTGAAGCTTTCTTT. J is TRBJ1-1 and V is TRBV28; D unresolved. Germline CDR1 reads MDHEN; CDR2 reads SYDVKM. V was trimmed by 4 bases and J by 0 bases, leaving 12 bases between them. The length of the CDR3 is 15 residues.

This clone was counted once. The chain joins TRBV18 to TRBJ2-2, with 8 nucleotides matching TRBD2. J gave up 1 base and V 2 bases, and 18 bases lay outside the gene matches. Germline loops: CDR1 KGHSH, CDR2 LQKENI. There are 21 residues in the CDR3. CDR3 residues: CASSPVASSGGLPKNTGELFF. For the CDR3, the DNA is TGTGCCAGCTCACCAGTGGCCTCGAGCGGGGGCCTCCCTAAGAACACCGGGGAGCTGTTTTTT.

The gene calls are TRBV6-5 and TRBJ1-1; weak D call: TRBD1 (6 bases). Trimming removed 6 bases at V and 3 bases at J, with 11 bases between. The CDR3 is 13 residues long. CDR1 and CDR2 (germline): MNHEY, SVGAGI. CDR3 nucleotide sequence: TGTGCCAGCAGCAGGACAGCAGACACTGAAGCTTTCTTT. Its translation: CASSRTADTEAFF.

This clone was counted a few times. The chain is built from TRBV6-5 and TRBJ1-2; TRBD1 matches 9 bases. Germline loops: CDR1 MNHEY, CDR2 SVGAGI. Germline trimming cut 5 bases from V and 8 bases from J; bases unmatched to any gene: 6. The CDR3 is made up of 13 amino acids. The CDR3 here is CASSTEDRGGYTF. DNA of the CDR3: TGTGCCAGCAGTACAGAGGACAGGGGCGGCTACACCTTC.

The chain carries TRBV15 and TRBJ2-5; TRBD1 might be the D (6 bases). Germline values: CDR1 LNHNV, CDR2 YYDKDF (reference sequence). Trimming stripped 3 bases from V and 3 bases from J, with 8 bases between. CDR3 length equals 13 residues. CDR3 coding DNA: TGTGCCACCAGCAGGGACAGAAAAGAGACCCAGTACTTC. As protein: CATSRDRKETQYF.

Concerning this clone itself: Other DNA sequences in the same sample also yield this CDR3. CDR3 in DNA: TGTGCCAGTAGTATGGGCAGAAAAGAGACCCAGTACTTC. Residues: CASSMGRKETQYF. V is TRBV19 and J is TRBJ2-5; no firm D call. Germline values: CDR1 LNHDA, CDR2 SQIVND (reference sequence). V lost 3 bases, J lost 3 bases, and 8 bases lay in between. This CDR3 region has 13 residues.

The chain couples TRBV5-1 to TRBJ2-4; 11 bases line up with TRBD2. Germline-derived CDR1 and CDR2 are SGHRS and YFSETQ. Trimming at V came to 0 bases and at J to 9 bases, leaving 11 bases not matched to a gene. The CDR3 extends over 17 amino acids. The CDR3 is CASSLVLAGGEVPIQYF. The CDR3 DNA reads as TGCGCCAGCAGCTTGGTCCTAGCGGGGGGCGAGGTCCCCATTCAGTACTTC.

The J gene is TRBJ1-6, the V gene TRBV27; D gene unclear. CDR3 length equals 16 residues. V lost 4 bases to trimming and J lost 4 bases, with 14 bases between them. In germline, CDR1 is MNHEY, CDR2 SMNVEV (reference sequence). In DNA form, the CDR3 reads TGTGCCAGCAGTTCGTCCGGGATACCGTATAATTCACCCCTCCACTTT. Translation gives CASSSSGIPYNSPLHF.